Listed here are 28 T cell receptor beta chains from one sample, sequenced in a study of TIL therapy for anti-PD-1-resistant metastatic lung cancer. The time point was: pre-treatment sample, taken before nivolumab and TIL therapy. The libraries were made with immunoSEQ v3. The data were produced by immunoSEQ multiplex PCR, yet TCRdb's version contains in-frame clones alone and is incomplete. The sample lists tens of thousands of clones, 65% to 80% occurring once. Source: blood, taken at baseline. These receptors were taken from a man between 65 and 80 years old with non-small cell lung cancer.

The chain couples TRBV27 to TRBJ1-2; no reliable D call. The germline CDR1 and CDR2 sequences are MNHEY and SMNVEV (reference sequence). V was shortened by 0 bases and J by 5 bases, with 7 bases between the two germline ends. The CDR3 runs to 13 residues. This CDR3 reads CASSLSLGYGYTF. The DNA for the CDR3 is TGTGCCAGCAGTTTATCCTTAGGGTATGGCTACACCTTC.

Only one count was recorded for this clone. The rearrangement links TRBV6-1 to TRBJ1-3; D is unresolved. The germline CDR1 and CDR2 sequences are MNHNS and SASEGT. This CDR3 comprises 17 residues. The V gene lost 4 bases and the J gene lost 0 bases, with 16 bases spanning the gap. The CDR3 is CASSAQNRVLSGNTIYF. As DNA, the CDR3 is TGTGCCAGCAGTGCTCAAAATCGGGTCCTCTCTGGAAACACCATATATTTT.

As DNA, the CDR3 is TGTGCCAGTAGTAAATCCTTAACTAGCGGGAGCTGGTACAATGAGCAGTTCTTC. As protein: CASSKSLTSGSWYNEQFF. The gene calls are TRBV19 and TRBJ2-1, with 11 bases matching TRBD2. Germline CDR1 LNHDA, CDR2 SQIVND (reference sequence). V shed 4 bases, J shed 4 bases, and the junction held 12 bases outside the gene matches. This CDR3 is built from 18 residues.

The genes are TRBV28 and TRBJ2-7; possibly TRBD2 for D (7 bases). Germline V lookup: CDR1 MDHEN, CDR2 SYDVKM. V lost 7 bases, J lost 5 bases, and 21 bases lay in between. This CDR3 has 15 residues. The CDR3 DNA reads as TGTGCCAGCACCTCATTTGGGGGGGCATACAACGAGCAGTACTTC. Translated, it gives CASTSFGGAYNEQYF.

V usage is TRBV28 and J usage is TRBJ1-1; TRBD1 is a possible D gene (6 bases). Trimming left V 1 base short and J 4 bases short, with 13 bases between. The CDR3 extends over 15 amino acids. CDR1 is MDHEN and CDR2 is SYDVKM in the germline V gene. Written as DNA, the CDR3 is TGTGCCAGCAGTTTATCCAGCCAGGGGAGCACTGAAGCTTTCTTT. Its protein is CASSLSSQGSTEAFF.

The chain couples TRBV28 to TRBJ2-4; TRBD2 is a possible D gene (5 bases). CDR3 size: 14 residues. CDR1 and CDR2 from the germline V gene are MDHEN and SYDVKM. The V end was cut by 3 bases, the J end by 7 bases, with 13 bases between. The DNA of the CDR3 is TGTGCCAGCAGTTTGCTGGAGGTCCCGAACATTCAGTACTTC. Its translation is CASSLLEVPNIQYF.

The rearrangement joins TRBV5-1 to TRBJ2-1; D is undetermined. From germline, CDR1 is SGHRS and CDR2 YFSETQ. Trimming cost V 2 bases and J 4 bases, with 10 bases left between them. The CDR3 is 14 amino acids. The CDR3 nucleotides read TGCGCCAGCAGCTTTGGTCTACCGTACAATGAGCAGTTCTTC. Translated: CASSFGLPYNEQFF.

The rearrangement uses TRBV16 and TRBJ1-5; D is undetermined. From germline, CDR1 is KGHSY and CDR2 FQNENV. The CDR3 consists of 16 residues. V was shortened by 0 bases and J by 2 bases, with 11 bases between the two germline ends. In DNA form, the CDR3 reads TGTGCCAGCAGCCAATCAATGCAGTTGGGCAATCAGCCCCAGCATTTT. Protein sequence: CASSQSMQLGNQPQHF.

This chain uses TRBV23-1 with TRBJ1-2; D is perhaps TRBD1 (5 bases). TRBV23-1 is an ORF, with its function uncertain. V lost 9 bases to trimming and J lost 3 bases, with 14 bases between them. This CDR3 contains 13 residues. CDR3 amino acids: CARRTPSDYGYTF. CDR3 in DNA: TGCGCCAGGAGGACACCATCGGACTATGGCTACACCTTC.

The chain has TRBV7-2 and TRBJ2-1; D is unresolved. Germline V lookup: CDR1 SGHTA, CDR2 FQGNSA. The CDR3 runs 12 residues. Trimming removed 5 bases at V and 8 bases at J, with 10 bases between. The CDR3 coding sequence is TGTGCCAGCAGCACGGACGGGTATGAGCAGTTCTTC. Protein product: CASSTDGYEQFF.

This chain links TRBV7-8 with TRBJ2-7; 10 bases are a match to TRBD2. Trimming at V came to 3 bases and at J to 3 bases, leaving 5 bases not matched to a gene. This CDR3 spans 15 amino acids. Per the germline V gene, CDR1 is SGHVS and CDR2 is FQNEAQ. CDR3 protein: CASSLVGTSDYEQYF. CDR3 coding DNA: TGTGCCAGCAGCTTGGTGGGGACTAGCGACTACGAGCAGTACTTC.

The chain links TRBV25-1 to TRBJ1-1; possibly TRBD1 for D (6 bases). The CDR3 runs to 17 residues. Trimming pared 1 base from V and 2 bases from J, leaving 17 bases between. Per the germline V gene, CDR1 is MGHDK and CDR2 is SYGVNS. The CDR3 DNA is TGTGCCAGCAGTGAATCTCTTACTTCCGGGACAAACACTGAAGCTTTCTTT. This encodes CASSESLTSGTNTEAFF.

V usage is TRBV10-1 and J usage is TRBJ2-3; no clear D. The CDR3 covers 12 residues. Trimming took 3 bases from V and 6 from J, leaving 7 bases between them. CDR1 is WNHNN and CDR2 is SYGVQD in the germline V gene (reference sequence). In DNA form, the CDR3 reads TGCGCCAGCAGTGACCAGCTCGATACGCAGTATTTT. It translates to CASSDQLDTQYF.

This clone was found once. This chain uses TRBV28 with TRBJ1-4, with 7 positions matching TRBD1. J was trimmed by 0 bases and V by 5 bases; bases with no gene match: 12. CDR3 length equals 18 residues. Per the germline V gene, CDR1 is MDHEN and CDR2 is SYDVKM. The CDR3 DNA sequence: TGTGCCAGCAGTCCTTTAGGACAGGAGCCGGCAACTAATGAAAAACTGTTTTTT. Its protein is CASSPLGQEPATNEKLFF.

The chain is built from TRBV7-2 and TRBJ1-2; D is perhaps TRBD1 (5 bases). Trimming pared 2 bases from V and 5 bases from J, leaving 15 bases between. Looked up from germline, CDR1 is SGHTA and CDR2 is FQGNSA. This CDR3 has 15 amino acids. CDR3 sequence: CASSLNEVGGYGYTF. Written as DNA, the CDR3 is TGTGCCAGCAGCTTAAATGAAGTCGGGGGGTATGGCTACACCTTC.

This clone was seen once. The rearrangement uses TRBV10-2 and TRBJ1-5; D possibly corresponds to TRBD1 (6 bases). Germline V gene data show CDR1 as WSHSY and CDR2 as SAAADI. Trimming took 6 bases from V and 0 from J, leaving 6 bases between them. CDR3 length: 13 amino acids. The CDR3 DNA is TGCGCCAGCAGAGGGGGTAGCAATCAGCCCCAGCATTTT. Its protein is CASRGGSNQPQHF.

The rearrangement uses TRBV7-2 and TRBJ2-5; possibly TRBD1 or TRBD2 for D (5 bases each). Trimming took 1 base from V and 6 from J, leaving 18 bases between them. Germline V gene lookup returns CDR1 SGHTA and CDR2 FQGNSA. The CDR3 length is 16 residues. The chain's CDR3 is CASSLDVREWQKTQYF. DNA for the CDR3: TGTGCCAGCAGCTTAGATGTCAGGGAGTGGCAAAAGACCCAGTACTTC.

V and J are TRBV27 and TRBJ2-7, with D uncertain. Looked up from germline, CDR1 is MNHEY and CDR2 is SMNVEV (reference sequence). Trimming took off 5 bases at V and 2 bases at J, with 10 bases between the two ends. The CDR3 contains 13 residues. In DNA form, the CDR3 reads TGTGCCAGCAGTCCCCTCCGCACCTACGAGCAGTACTTC. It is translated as CASSPLRTYEQYF.

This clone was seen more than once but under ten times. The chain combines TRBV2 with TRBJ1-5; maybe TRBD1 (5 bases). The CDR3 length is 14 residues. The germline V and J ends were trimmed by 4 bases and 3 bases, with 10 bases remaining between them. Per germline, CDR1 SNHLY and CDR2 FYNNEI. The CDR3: CASSGAGFNQPQHF. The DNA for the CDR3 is TGTGCCAGCAGTGGGGCAGGGTTCAATCAGCCCCAGCATTTT.

CDR3 amino acids: CASSPHGAGGQSSYNEQFF. DNA for the CDR3: TGTGCCAGCAGCCCCCACGGGGCGGGGGGGCAGAGCTCCTACAATGAGCAGTTCTTC. The rearrangement uses TRBV9 and TRBJ2-1, with 9 bases that match TRBD2. The CDR3 runs 19 residues. The germline V gene encodes CDR1 SGDLS and CDR2 YYNGEE. Losses at the gene ends were 4 bases for V and 0 bases for J; bases not matched to a gene: 14.

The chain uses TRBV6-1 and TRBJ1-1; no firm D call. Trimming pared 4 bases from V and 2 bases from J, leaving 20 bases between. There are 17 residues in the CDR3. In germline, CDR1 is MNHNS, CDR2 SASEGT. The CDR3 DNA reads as TGTGCCAGCAGTGGGAACTCCCAGGCGGCAGGAAACACTGAAGCTTTCTTT. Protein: CASSGNSQAAGNTEAFF.

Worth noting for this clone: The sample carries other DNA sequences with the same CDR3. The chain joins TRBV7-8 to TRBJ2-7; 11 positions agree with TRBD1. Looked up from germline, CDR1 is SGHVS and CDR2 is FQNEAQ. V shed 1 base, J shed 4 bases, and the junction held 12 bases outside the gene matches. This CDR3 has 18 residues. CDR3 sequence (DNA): TGTGCCAGCAGCTTAGGTGGTGGGGACAGGGGGGGGAAATACGAGCAGTACTTC. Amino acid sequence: CASSLGGGDRGGKYEQYF.

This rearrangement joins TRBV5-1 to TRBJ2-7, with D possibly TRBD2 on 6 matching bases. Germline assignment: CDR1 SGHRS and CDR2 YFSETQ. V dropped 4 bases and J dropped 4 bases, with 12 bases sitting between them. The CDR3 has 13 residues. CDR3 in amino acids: CASSPAEGYEQYF. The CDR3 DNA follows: TGCGCCAGCAGCCCGGCGGAGGGGTACGAGCAGTACTTC.

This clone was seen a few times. The CDR3 sequence: CASSLGLAGINTGELFF. The CDR3 DNA is TGTGCCAGCAGCTTAGGGCTAGCGGGCATAAACACCGGGGAGCTGTTTTTT. The genes are TRBV11-2 and TRBJ2-2, with 8 bases lining up with TRBD2. V was clipped by 1 base and J by 2 bases; unmatched bases: 6. In germline, CDR1 is SGHAT, CDR2 FQNNGV. This CDR3 contains 17 residues.

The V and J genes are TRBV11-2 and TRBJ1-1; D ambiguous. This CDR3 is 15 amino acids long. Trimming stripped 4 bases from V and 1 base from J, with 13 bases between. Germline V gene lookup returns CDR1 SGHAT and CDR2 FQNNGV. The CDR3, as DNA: TGTGCCAGCAGCTCCATACCTAGGGAGAACACTGAAGCTTTCTTT. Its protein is CASSSIPRENTEAFF. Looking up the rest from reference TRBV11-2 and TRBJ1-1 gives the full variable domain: EAGVAQSPRYKIIEKRQSVAFWCNPISGHATLYWYQQILGQGPKLLIQFQNNGVVDDSQLPKDRFSAERLKGVDSTLKIQPAKLEDSAVYLCASSSIPRENTEAFFGQGTRLTVV.

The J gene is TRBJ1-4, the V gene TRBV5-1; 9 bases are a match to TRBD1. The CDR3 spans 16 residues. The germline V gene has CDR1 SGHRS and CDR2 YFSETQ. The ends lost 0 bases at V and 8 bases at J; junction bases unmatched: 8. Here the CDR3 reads CASSLAPGTGQEKLFF. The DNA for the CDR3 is TGCGCCAGCAGCTTGGCCCCCGGGACAGGGCAAGAAAAACTGTTTTTT.

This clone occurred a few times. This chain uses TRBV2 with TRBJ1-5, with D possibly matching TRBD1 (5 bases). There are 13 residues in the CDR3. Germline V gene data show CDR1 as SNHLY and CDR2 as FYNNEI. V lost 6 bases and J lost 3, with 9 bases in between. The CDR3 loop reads CASRLTDNQPQHF. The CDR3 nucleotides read TGTGCCAGCAGGTTGACAGACAATCAGCCCCAGCATTTT. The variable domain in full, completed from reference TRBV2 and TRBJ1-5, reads EPEVTQTPSHQVTQMGQEVILRCVPISNHLYFYWYRQILGQKVEFLVSFYNNEISEKSEIFDDQFSVERPDGSNFTLKIRSTKLEDSAMYFCASRLTDNQPQHFGDGTRLSIL.

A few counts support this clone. CDR3: CASSFEVNTEAFF. As DNA, the CDR3 is TGTGCCAGCAGCTTCGAGGTGAACACTGAAGCTTTCTTT. The V gene is TRBV7-2, the J gene TRBJ1-1; D not certain. CDR3 size: 13 residues. Germline CDR1 is SGHTA and CDR2 is FQGNSA. V lost 3 bases to trimming and J lost 0 bases, with 5 bases between them.